Following are 32 T cell receptor beta chains from one sample sequenced in a study of blood T cell repertoires in COVID-19. Measured with immunoSEQ multiplex PCR; TCRdb has only the in-frame clones, and not every one. The sample includes 45,000 to 60,000 clones, 90% of them seen just once. Sequencing input: peripheral blood. These receptors all stem from a man aged 45-65 years with acute or convalescent COVID-19.

This clone showed up just once. The same CDR3 can be traced to other DNA sequences in this sample. The chain employs TRBV12-3 or TRBV12-4 and TRBJ2-3; a possible D gene is TRBD2 (5 bases). The CDR3 length is 12 residues. The V gene lost 6 bases and the J gene lost 3 bases, with 7 bases spanning the gap. DNA of the CDR3: TGTGCCAGCAGCCCGGGGACAGATACGCAGTATTTT. Translation: CASSPGTDTQYF.

This chain links TRBV11-3 with TRBJ2-2, with 14 bases that match TRBD2. Unmatched junction bases numbered 3, after V lost 5 bases and J lost 1 base. This CDR3 has 17 amino acids. The germline V gene has CDR1 SGHNT and CDR2 YENEEA. As DNA, the CDR3 is TGTGCCAGCAGCCCGGGGACTAGCGGGAGGAACACCGGGGAGCTGTTTTTT. Its translation is CASSPGTSGRNTGELFF.

This clone was observed a single time. The J gene is TRBJ2-1, the V gene TRBV5-1; D perhaps matches TRBD2 (5 bases). Germline CDR1 and CDR2: SGHRS and YFSETQ. Trimming cost V 1 base and J 8 bases, with 10 bases left between them. The CDR3 covers 13 residues. The CDR3 loop reads CASSLTGNDEQFF. The CDR3 region has the DNA TGCGCCAGCAGCTTGACGGGAAATGATGAGCAGTTCTTC.

The chain combines TRBV28 with TRBJ1-5; 8 nucleotides line up with TRBD1. J lost 3 bases, V lost 3 bases, and 10 bases had no gene match. This CDR3 is built from 17 residues. Germline-derived CDR1 and CDR2 are MDHEN and SYDVKM. This chain's CDR3 is CASSLSGTGGLNQPQHF. The CDR3 nucleotides are TGTGCCAGCAGTTTGTCCGGGACAGGTGGACTCAATCAGCCCCAGCATTTT.

J is TRBJ2-1 and V is TRBV3-1 (or the pseudogene TRBV3-2); D possibly corresponds to TRBD2 (6 bases). The CDR3 runs to 12 residues. CDR1 and CDR2 (germline): LGHDT, YNNKEL (reference sequence). V lost 2 bases, J lost 12 bases, and 11 bases lay in between. The DNA for the CDR3 is TGTGCCAGCAGCCAAAAGGGACTGGGGCAGTTCTTC. It translates to CASSQKGLGQFF.

The chain links TRBV6-1 to TRBJ1-5; D call uncertain. Germline-derived CDR1 and CDR2 are MNHNS and SASEGT. This CDR3 has 13 amino acids. The V end was cut by 2 bases, the J end by 2 bases, with 4 bases between. The CDR3, as DNA: TGTGCCAGCAGTGAATCCGGCAATCAGCCCCAGCATTTT. Amino acids: CASSESGNQPQHF.

The J gene is TRBJ1-5, the V gene TRBV9; D gene unclear. Deletions cut 0 bases from V and 6 bases from J, with 13 bases between. This CDR3 spans 15 amino acids. Germline CDR1 reads SGDLS; CDR2 reads YYNGEE. The CDR3 DNA reads as TGTGCCAGCAGCGTAGATGAGGGCTTCGGTCAGCCCCAGCATTTT. This gives the protein CASSVDEGFGQPQHF.

CDR3 sequence reads: CASSETPREGGEQFF. The CDR3 DNA is TGTGCCAGCAGCGAAACCCCACGGGAGGGCGGTGAGCAGTTCTTC. The chain is built from TRBV7-7 and TRBJ2-1; the match to TRBD2 covers 8 bases. The V gene end was trimmed by 5 bases and the J gene end by 9 bases; junction bases not matched to a gene: 12. From germline, CDR1 is SSHAT and CDR2 FNYEAQ (reference sequence). This CDR3 contains 15 residues.

This chain uses TRBV30 with TRBJ1-4; 8 nucleotides line up with TRBD1. Germline CDR1 and CDR2: GTSNPN and SVGIG (reference sequence). This CDR3 region has 16 residues. Trimming at V came to 0 bases and at J to 2 bases, leaving 5 bases not matched to a gene. The CDR3, as DNA: TGTGCCTGGAGTGTAGCCAGGGGGCCGACTAATGAAAAACTGTTTTTT. It yields the protein CAWSVARGPTNEKLFF.

The CDR3 protein is CASSGTGNNQPQHF. The CDR3 DNA is TGTGCCAGCAGTGGGACAGGGAACAATCAGCCCCAGCATTTT. This chain links TRBV2 with TRBJ1-5; 8 bases fit TRBD1. V trimming: 4 bases; J trimming: 3 bases; junction bases outside the gene matches: 2. The CDR3 loop spans 14 amino acids. CDR1 and CDR2 from the germline V gene are SNHLY and FYNNEI.

The V and J genes are TRBV19 and TRBJ1-2; 10 bases are a match to TRBD1. Losses at the gene ends were 5 bases for V and 3 bases for J; bases not matched to a gene: 6. Per the germline V gene, CDR1 is LNHDA and CDR2 is SQIVND (reference sequence). There are 15 residues in the CDR3. For the CDR3, the DNA is TGTGCCAGTAGTGTCGACAGGGGGCGTCACTATGGCTACACCTTC. Translation gives CASSVDRGRHYGYTF.

As DNA, the CDR3 is TGCGCCAGCAGCAAGCGGGTAGGGGATGGCAATCAGCCCCAGCATTTT. Translating gives CASSKRVGDGNQPQHF. The genes are TRBV10-2 and TRBJ1-5, with TRBD1 as a possible D gene (5 bases). V gave up 6 bases and J gave up 2 bases, with 17 bases separating them. The germline V gene has CDR1 WSHSY and CDR2 SAAADI. The CDR3 extends over 16 amino acids.

The V and J genes are TRBV5-6 and TRBJ2-7; TRBD1 matches 7 bases. The junction had 17 bases not matched to a gene; V was cut back by 4 bases and J by 7 bases. Germline CDR1 SGHDT, CDR2 YYEEEE. This CDR3 region has 16 residues. The CDR3 DNA follows: TGTGCCAGCAGCGAAACAGGGGCCCCCCTGATCGTTGAGCAGTACTTC. Amino acids: CASSETGAPLIVEQYF.

The chain links TRBV5-1 to TRBJ1-1; no definite D call. Per the germline V gene, CDR1 is SGHRS and CDR2 is YFSETQ. V was trimmed by 0 bases and J by 2 bases, leaving 8 bases between them. This CDR3 has 14 residues. The CDR3 DNA reads TGCGCCAGCAGCTTGGGTGGAGGAAACACTGAAGCTTTCTTT. It translates to CASSLGGGNTEAFF.

The chain combines TRBV19 with TRBJ1-1; D gene unclear. CDR3 size: 13 residues. The V end lost 8 bases, the J end lost 6 bases, and 16 bases lay between the germline ends. The germline CDR1 and CDR2 sequences are LNHDA and SQIVND (reference sequence). The CDR3, as DNA: TGTGCCAGTGTAAAAGGGCCCGGGGCTGAAGCTTTCTTT. Its translation: CASVKGPGAEAFF.

This clone has a handful of counts. This rearrangement joins TRBV4-1 to TRBJ1-1; no clear D. Germline CDR1 and CDR2: MGHRA and YSYEKL. V was cut by 5 bases and J by 0 bases, with 7 bases left in between. This CDR3 contains 13 residues. The CDR3 loop is CASSSQMNTEAFF. The CDR3 DNA is TGCGCCAGCAGCTCTCAGATGAACACTGAAGCTTTCTTT.

The chain uses TRBV6-5 and TRBJ2-7; 8 bases are a match to TRBD1. V gave up 0 bases and J gave up 6 bases; unmatched junction bases: 4. The CDR3 extends over 14 amino acids. Per germline, CDR1 MNHEY and CDR2 SVGAGI. CDR3 sequence: CASSYSRGQGEQYF. In nucleotides, the CDR3 is TGTGCCAGCAGTTACTCCAGGGGGCAGGGCGAGCAGTACTTC.

The chain uses TRBV4-3 and TRBJ1-2; 7 bases match TRBD1. Germline CDR1 reads LGHNA; CDR2 reads YSLEER. This CDR3 comprises 13 residues. V was clipped by 1 base and J by 9 bases; unmatched bases: 5. The CDR3 loop is CASSQGRGRRYTF. The DNA of the CDR3 is TGCGCCAGCAGCCAAGGGAGGGGGCGGCGCTACACCTTC.

The J gene is TRBJ2-4, the V gene TRBV29-1, with 9 bases matching TRBD2. The germline CDR1 and CDR2 sequences are SQVTM and ANQGSEA. The CDR3 runs to 12 residues. Losses at the gene ends were 7 bases for V and 6 bases for J; bases not matched to a gene: 4. The CDR3 reads CSGASGTNIQYF. The CDR3 coding sequence is TGCAGCGGGGCTAGCGGGACAAACATTCAGTACTTC.

V is TRBV19 and J is TRBJ1-4; 9 bases align to TRBD1. With V trimmed by 5 bases and J by 8 bases, 9 bases remained unmatched. Per the germline V gene, CDR1 is LNHDA and CDR2 is SQIVND (reference sequence). CDR3 length: 15 amino acids. The CDR3 reads CASSAQTGGGEKLFF. The CDR3 DNA follows: TGTGCCAGTAGTGCCCAGACAGGGGGAGGCGAAAAACTGTTTTTT.

The V and J genes are TRBV5-6 and TRBJ1-2; 7 bases align to TRBD1. Losses at the gene ends were 2 bases for V and 5 bases for J; bases not matched to a gene: 12. Germline CDR1 SGHDT, CDR2 YYEEEE. The length of the CDR3 is 16 residues. In DNA, the CDR3 is TGTGCCAGCAGCTTTTGGAGACAGGGCACTCAGTATGGCTACACCTTC. It translates to CASSFWRQGTQYGYTF. The variable domain in full, completed from reference TRBV5-6 and TRBJ1-2, reads DAGVTQSPTHLIKTRGQQVTLRCSPKSGHDTVSWYQQALGQGPQFIFQYYEEEERQRGNFPDRFSGHQFPNYSSELNVNALLLGDSALYLCASSFWRQGTQYGYTFGSGTRLTVV.

This clone was counted once. V usage is TRBV30 and J usage is TRBJ1-2, with a weak D call TRBD1 (6 bases). The ends were cut back, 3 bases at V and 1 base at J, with 6 bases in the middle. The CDR3 is 12 residues long. Per germline, CDR1 GTSNPN and CDR2 SVGIG (reference sequence). The CDR3 DNA sequence: TGTGCCTGGAGAGGGGGTAACTATGGCTACACCTTC. Its translation is CAWRGGNYGYTF. Based on the CDR3 plus reference TRBV30 and TRBJ1-2, the full variable domain is SQTIHQWPATLVQPVGSPLSLECTVEGTSNPNLYWYRQAAGRGLQLLFYSVGIGQISSEVPQNLSASRPQDRQFILSSKKLLLSDSGFYLCAWRGGNYGYTFGSGTRLTVV.

V gene TRBV30 combines with J gene TRBJ2-2, with 7 bases fitting TRBD1. The V gene end was trimmed by 3 bases and the J gene end by 6 bases; junction bases not matched to a gene: 7. CDR1 is GTSNPN, CDR2 SVGIG, per germline (reference sequence). The CDR3 is made up of 14 amino acids. The CDR3 region has the DNA TGTGCCTGGAGCGACGACAGGGCGGCCGGGGAGCTGTTTTTT. Protein product: CAWSDDRAAGELFF.

This clone was found once. V is TRBV2 and J is TRBJ2-1, with D tentatively TRBD1 (5 bases). Germline V CDR1 and CDR2: SNHLY, FYNNEI. Trimming took 0 bases from V and 9 from J, leaving 15 bases between them. This CDR3 spans 15 amino acids. CDR3 DNA: TGTGCCAGCAGTGAAGCGTGGGGCTCGAACTCTGAGCAGTTCTTC. Translating gives CASSEAWGSNSEQFF.

The chain's CDR3 is CASGLVLREMFDQPQHF. The CDR3 DNA is TGTGCTAGTGGTTTGGTACTGCGGGAGATGTTTGATCAGCCCCAGCATTTT. The gene calls are TRBV12-5 and TRBJ1-5, with D unclear. The CDR3 loop spans 17 amino acids. Trimming took 0 bases from V and 5 from J, leaving 17 bases between them. CDR1 and CDR2 (germline): LGHNT, FRNRAP.

This clone was recorded only once. The chain carries TRBV24-1 and TRBJ2-1, with D perhaps TRBD2 (6 bases). Looked up from germline, CDR1 is KGHDR and CDR2 is SFDVKD. The CDR3 has 15 amino acids. Trimming took 4 bases from V and 0 from J, leaving 9 bases between them. The CDR3 here is CATSEGGGSYNEQFF. As DNA, the CDR3 is TGTGCCACCAGTGAGGGGGGAGGCTCCTACAATGAGCAGTTCTTC.

This rearrangement joins TRBV7-9 to TRBJ1-1, with 8 positions matching TRBD1. CDR1 and CDR2 (germline): SEHNR, FQNEAQ (reference sequence). Unmatched junction bases numbered 13, after V lost 5 bases and J lost 5 bases. The CDR3 runs to 16 residues. CDR3 residues: CASSNTGGGAKTEAFF. The CDR3 DNA reads as TGTGCCAGCAGCAACACAGGGGGAGGTGCAAAGACTGAAGCTTTCTTT.

This chain joins TRBV5-1 and TRBJ2-1; 7 positions agree with TRBD2. From germline, CDR1 is SGHRS and CDR2 YFSETQ. There are 15 residues in the CDR3. V dropped 0 bases and J dropped 6; count of bases not matched to a gene: 6. CDR3 DNA: TGCGCCAGCAGCTTGGGGACTAGAACTATCAATGAGCAGTTCTTC. Its protein product is CASSLGTRTINEQFF.

This clone has just one count. The gene calls are TRBV27 and TRBJ2-7; the match to TRBD2 covers 12 bases. The CDR3 spans 15 residues. The germline V gene encodes CDR1 MNHEY and CDR2 SMNVEV (reference sequence). V gave up 8 bases and J gave up 5 bases; unmatched junction bases: 10. In nucleotides, the CDR3 is TGTGCCAGCGGAGGGGCTAGCGGGAGGGGCAACGAGCAGTACTTC. Its translation is CASGGASGRGNEQYF.

The chain links TRBV10-3 to TRBJ2-7; TRBD2 is a possible D gene (5 bases). Trimming removed 4 bases at V and 0 bases at J, with 13 bases between. The length of the CDR3 is 15 residues. Germline V gives CDR1 ENHRY, CDR2 SYGVKD. The CDR3 nucleotides read TGTGCCATCAGTGTGGGAGCCCTGAACTCCTACGAGCAGTACTTC. Translation: CAISVGALNSYEQYF.

The J gene is TRBJ2-1, the V gene TRBV27; 10 nucleotides agree with TRBD2. Trimming at V came to 7 bases and at J to 6 bases, leaving 12 bases not matched to a gene. CDR3 length: 16 amino acids. Per germline, CDR1 MNHEY and CDR2 SMNVEV (reference sequence). CDR3 residues: CASNPRRGLAFNEQFF. Written as DNA, the CDR3 is TGTGCCAGCAACCCCCGGCGGGGACTAGCGTTCAATGAGCAGTTCTTC.

The chain employs TRBV3-1 (or the pseudogene TRBV3-2) and TRBJ2-5, with unresolved D. The germline V gene encodes CDR1 LGHDT and CDR2 YNNKEL (reference sequence). Trimming left V 6 bases short and J 5 bases short, with 10 bases between. The CDR3 is 12 amino acids. CDR3 sequence reads: CASSPQSETQYF. The CDR3 DNA sequence: TGTGCCAGCAGTCCACAGAGCGAGACCCAGTACTTC.